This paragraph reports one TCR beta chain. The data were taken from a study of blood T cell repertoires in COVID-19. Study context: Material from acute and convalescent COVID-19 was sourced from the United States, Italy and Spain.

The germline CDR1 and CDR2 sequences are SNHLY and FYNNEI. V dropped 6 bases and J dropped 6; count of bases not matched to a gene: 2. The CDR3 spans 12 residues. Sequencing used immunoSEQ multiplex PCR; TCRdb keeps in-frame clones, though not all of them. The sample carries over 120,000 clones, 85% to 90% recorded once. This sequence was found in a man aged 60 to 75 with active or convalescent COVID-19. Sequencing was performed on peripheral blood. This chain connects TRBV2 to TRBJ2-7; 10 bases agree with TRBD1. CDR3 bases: TGTGCCAGCAGCCGGACAGGGGGCGAGCAGTACTTC. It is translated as CASSRTGGEQYF.